The clone carrying this TCR beta chain was seen repeatedly, ten times or more. What it binds is not known. Researchers used genomic DNA as the template to profile TCR beta VDJ and CDR3. Via MiXCR, TCRdb re-called the reads, giving one row per CDR3 protein. The data show 100,000 to 150,000 distinct CDR3 sequences, around two fifths seen once. The entry originates in a study of CD8+CD57+ T cells in acquired aplastic anemia. The overall study: When averaged, DNA from sorted CD4+ and CD8+ cells came to 2.5 to 4 ug. An average of roughly 10 million reads for CD4+ cells was obtained from healthy donors. Overall study findings and caveats: Statistical testing detected no significant gap in CD8+ Simpson's diversity between patients and controls. Sharing between patients and controls was observed for twenty-nine CD8+ CDR3 sequences.

The V and J ends lost 6 bases and 9 bases respectively, with 12 bases between them. The CDR3 spans 13 residues. The sequencing input was sorted CD4+, CD8+, or CD8+CD57+ T cells (not recorded which) from PBMCs. The chain links TRBV12-3 or TRBV12-4 to TRBJ1-6; the D gene is possibly TRBD1 (6 bases). The clonotype originates from a human donor in good health, serving as a control. DNA of the CDR3: TGTGCCAGCAGACTCAGGGGAAGTTCACCCCTCCACTTT. It yields the protein CASRLRGSSPLHF.